This record looks at one TCR beta chain sequence and its context. Its matching antigen is unknown. The CDR3 is 15 amino acids. The germline V gene encodes CDR1 SGHNT and CDR2 YENEEA. V lost 5 bases and J lost 4; bases outside the gene matches: 4. Using immunoSEQ multiplex PCR, the repertoire was profiled, and TCRdb retains in-frame clones only, with some absent. The top ten clones hold 1.5% to 2% of a sample with 150,000 to 200,000 clones, roughly 91% of them seen once. The sample belongs to a study of T cell responses to AZD1222 COVID-19 vaccine. Study observations and caveats: Two AZD1222 doses significantly raised spike-specific TCR breadth and depth over controls. Samples come after the peak T cell response, not at day 14.

The receptor comes from an adult in good health. Sequenced material: peripheral blood, taken on day 0 of AZD1222 vaccination. The gene calls are TRBV11-3 and TRBJ2-2, with 10 bases identical to TRBD1. Here the CDR3 DNA reads TGTGCCAGCAGCACCCGGGACAGGGGCACCGGGGAGCTGTTTTTT. Translation gives CASSTRDRGTGELFF. The full variable domain, in which reference TRBV11-3 and TRBJ2-2 provide the parts outside the CDR3, is EAGVVQSPRYKIIEKKQPVAFWCNPISGHNTLYWYLQNLGQGPELLIRYENEEAVDDSQLPKDRFSAERLKGVDSTLKIQPAELGDSAVYLCASSTRDRGTGELFFGEGSRLTVL.